This T cell receptor beta chain was captured in a study of blood T cell repertoires in COVID-19. Trimming cost V 4 bases and J 4 bases, with 11 bases left between them. Germline-derived CDR1 and CDR2 are LGHDT and YNNKEL (reference sequence). The CDR3 is 13 amino acids. In the source study's methods: Reference gene primer amplification gave estimated nucleated cell counts. The data were produced by immunoSEQ multiplex PCR, yet TCRdb's version contains in-frame clones alone and is incomplete. V and J calls and clone size come straight from that table; D and trimming were deduced from the DNA. The sample consists of 410,000 or so clones, approximately 91% of them appearing once.

V and J are TRBV3-1 (or the pseudogene TRBV3-2) and TRBJ2-7; D not certain. The receptor was isolated from a woman between 40 and 50 years old with COVID-19, enrolled during active disease. The source material was peripheral blood. CDR3 DNA: TGTGCCAGCAGCCTATCCCCCCTTTACGAGCAGTACTTC. It translates to CASSLSPLYEQYF.